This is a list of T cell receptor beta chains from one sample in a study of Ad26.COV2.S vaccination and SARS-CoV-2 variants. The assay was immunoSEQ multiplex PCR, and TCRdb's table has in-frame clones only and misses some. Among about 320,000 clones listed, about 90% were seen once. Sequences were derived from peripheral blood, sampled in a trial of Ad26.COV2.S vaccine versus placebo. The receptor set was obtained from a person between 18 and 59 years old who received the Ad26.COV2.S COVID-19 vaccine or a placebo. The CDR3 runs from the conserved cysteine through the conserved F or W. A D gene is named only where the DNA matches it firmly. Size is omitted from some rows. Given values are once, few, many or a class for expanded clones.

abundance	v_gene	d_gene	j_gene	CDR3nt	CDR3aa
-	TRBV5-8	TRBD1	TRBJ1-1	TGTGCCGGATACCTGACAGGGCGGACTGAAGCTTTCTTT	CAGYLTGRTEAFF
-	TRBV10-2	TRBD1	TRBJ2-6	TGCGCCAGCGACACAGGGGGCTCTGGGGCCAACGTCCTGACTTTC	CASDTGGSGANVLTF
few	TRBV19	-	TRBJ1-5	TGTGCCAGTAGTCGGGGTGTTCGACAGCCCCAGCATTTT	CASSRGVRQPQHF
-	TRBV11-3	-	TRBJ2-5	TGTGCCAGCAGCTTACTCCAAGAGACCCAGTACTTC	CASSLLQETQYF
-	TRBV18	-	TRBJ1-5	TGTGCCAGCCTCGGGACATTCAATCAGCCCCAGCATTTT	CASLGTFNQPQHF
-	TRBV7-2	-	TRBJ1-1	TGTGCCAGCAGCTTATACACTTCGAACACTGAAGCTTTCTTT	CASSLYTSNTEAFF
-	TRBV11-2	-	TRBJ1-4	TGTGCCAGCAGCTCCCTTAGACAGGACGAAAAACTGTTTTTT	CASSSLRQDEKLFF
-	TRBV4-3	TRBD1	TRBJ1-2	TGCGCCAGCAGCCAGAGGACAGGTACGAGGACCTTC	CASSQRTGTRTF
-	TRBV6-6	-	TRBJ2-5	TGTGCCAGCAGTTACAGGGGGGAGACCCAGTACTTC	CASSYRGETQYF
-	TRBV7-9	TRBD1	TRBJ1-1	TGTGCCAGCAGTGGGGATTGGGACAGGGGCGGGACTGAAGCTTTCTTT	CASSGDWDRGGTEAFF
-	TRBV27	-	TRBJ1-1	TGTGCCAGCAGTTTAGCGGATAACACTGAAGCTTTCTTT	CASSLADNTEAFF
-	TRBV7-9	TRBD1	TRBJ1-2	TGTGCCAGCAGCTTGGTTAGGATAGGGGGCCCCGATGGCTACACCTTC	CASSLVRIGGPDGYTF
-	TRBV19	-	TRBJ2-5	TGTGCCAGTAGCCAACCACCCCCAGAGACCCAGTACTTC	CASSQPPPETQYF
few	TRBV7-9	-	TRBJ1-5	TGTGCCAGCAGCTTAGAATCGGAGGGACAGCCCCAGCATTTT	CASSLESEGQPQHF
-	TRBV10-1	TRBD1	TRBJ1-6	TGCGCCAGCATGTTTGGACAGGGGCGCAAATCACCCCTCCACTTT	CASMFGQGRKSPLHF
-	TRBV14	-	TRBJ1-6	TGTGCCAGCAGCCAAGAGGGGGATAATTCACCCCTCCACTTT	CASSQEGDNSPLHF
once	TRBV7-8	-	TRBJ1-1	TGTGCCAGCAGCTACACTGGGAACACTGAAGCTTTCTTT	CASSYTGNTEAFF
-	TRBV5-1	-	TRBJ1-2	TGCGCCAGCAGCTTGGTTTCAGGGGTCGCGGACTCAAACTATGGCTACACCTTC	CASSLVSGVADSNYGYTF
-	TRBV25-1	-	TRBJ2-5	TGTGCCAGCAGTGGGGACGGTCGGGAGACCCAGTACTTC	CASSGDGRETQYF
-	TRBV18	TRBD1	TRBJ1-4	TGTGCCAGCTCACCCCCAGCACAGGGGGTTTATGAAAAACTGTTTTTT	CASSPPAQGVYEKLFF
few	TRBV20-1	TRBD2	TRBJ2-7	TGCAGTGCTAGTGACGTGCCCGGGACTAGCGGCTACGAGCAGTACTTC	CSASDVPGTSGYEQYF
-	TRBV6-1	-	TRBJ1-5	TGTGCCAGCAGTGCCGGGCATATCTTTATGGGTCCCTTAAATCAGCCCCAGCATTTT	CASSAGHIFMGPLNQPQHF
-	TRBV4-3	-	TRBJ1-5	TGCGCCAGCAGCCAAATGGGGGGCAATCAGCCCCAGCATTTT	CASSQMGGNQPQHF
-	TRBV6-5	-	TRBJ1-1	TGTGCCAGCAGAGCCGTAGGGGGCACTGAAGCTTTCTTT	CASRAVGGTEAFF
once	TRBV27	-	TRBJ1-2	TGTGCCAGCAGTTTTTCCGGGGCAGGGGGCTACACCTTC	CASSFSGAGGYTF
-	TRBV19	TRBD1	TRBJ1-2	TGTGCCAGTAGTATAGTAGGTGGGACAGGGCATGGCTACACCTTC	CASSIVGGTGHGYTF
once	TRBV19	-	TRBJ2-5	TGTGCCAGTAGAGGGCATACTCTTTTGGAGACCCAGTACTTC	CASRGHTLLETQYF
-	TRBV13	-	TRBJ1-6	TGTGCCAGCGGCAGGGAAGTGACCTATAATTCACCCCTCCACTTT	CASGREVTYNSPLHF
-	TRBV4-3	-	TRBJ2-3	TGCGCCAGCAGCCAAATGACTGGGGATACGCAGTATTTT	CASSQMTGDTQYF
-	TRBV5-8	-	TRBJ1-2	TGTGCCAGCAGCTTGGGTGGGGATATCTTCTATGGCTACACCTTC	CASSLGGDIFYGYTF
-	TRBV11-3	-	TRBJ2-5	TGTGCCAGCAGCTTAGTAGAGTTCCAAGAGACCCAGTACTTC	CASSLVEFQETQYF
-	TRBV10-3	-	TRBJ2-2	TGTGCCAACTCGGGACTTGGGATTGCCGGGGAGCTGTTTTTT	CANSGLGIAGELFF
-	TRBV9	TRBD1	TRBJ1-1	TGTGCCAGCAAAGAAGCGGACAGGACTAACACTGAAGCTTTCTTT	CASKEADRTNTEAFF
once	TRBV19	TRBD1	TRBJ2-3	TGTGCCAGTATTGGGACAGCTAACACAGATACGCAGTATTTT	CASIGTANTDTQYF
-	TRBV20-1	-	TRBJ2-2	TGCAGTGCTAGTAACAGGGTAAAAACCGGGGAGCTGTTTTTT	CSASNRVKTGELFF
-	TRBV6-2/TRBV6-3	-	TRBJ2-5	TGTGCCAGCAGCCGGTGGACTGGAGAGACCCAGTACTTC	CASSRWTGETQYF
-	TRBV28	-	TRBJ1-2	TGTGCCAGCAGTTTTTCCCTCTATGGCTACACCTTC	CASSFSLYGYTF
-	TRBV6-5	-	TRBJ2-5	TGTGCCAGCAGTTACCCAGGGCGAGAGACCCAGTACTTC	CASSYPGRETQYF
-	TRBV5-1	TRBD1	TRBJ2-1	TGCGCCAGCAGCTTGGTTGTAATAACAGGGGACTACAATGAGCAGTTCTTC	CASSLVVITGDYNEQFF
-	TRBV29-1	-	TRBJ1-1	TGCAGCGTTGATTCACCGGAAATGAACACTGAAGCTTTCTTT	CSVDSPEMNTEAFF
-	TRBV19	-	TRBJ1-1	TGTGCCAGTAGTCAAAGGGGGGGCACTGAAGCTTTCTTT	CASSQRGGTEAFF
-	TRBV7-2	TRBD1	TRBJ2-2	TGTGCCAGCAGCTTATCCCGCCCGGGGACAGGGGCCACCGGGGAGCTGTTTTTT	CASSLSRPGTGATGELFF
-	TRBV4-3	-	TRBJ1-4	TGCGCCAGCAGTCTAATCCAGGGAGGCGGTGAAAAACTGTTTTTT	CASSLIQGGGEKLFF
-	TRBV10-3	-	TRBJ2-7	TGTGCCATCAGTGACGATACAGGGCGCCTGGGGAACTCCTACGAGCAGTACTTC	CAISDDTGRLGNSYEQYF
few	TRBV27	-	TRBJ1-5	TGTGCCAGCAGTTTATCAGCAGGGTGGAATCAGCCCCAGCATTTT	CASSLSAGWNQPQHF
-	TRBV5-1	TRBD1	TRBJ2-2	TGCGCCAGCAGGACCGGGACAGTGTTCCCCGGGGAGCTGTTTTTT	CASRTGTVFPGELFF
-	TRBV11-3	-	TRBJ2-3	TGTGCCAGCAGCCAGAATCAGGGTTGGGGGACAGATACGCAGTATTTT	CASSQNQGWGTDTQYF
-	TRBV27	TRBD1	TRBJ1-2	TGTGCCAGCAGCTACAGACTGTACACGACAGGGACTACCCATGGCTACACCTTC	CASSYRLYTTGTTHGYTF
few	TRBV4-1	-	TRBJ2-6	TGCGCCAGCAGCCAATCTTTTACGGACAGTTCTCTGCTCGGGGCCAACGTCCTGACTTTC	CASSQSFTDSSLLGANVLTF
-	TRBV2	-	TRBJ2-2	TGTGCCAGCAGTGAGCGGTGGGGCTTTGGAGGTCCCGGGGAGCTGTTTTTT	CASSERWGFGGPGELFF
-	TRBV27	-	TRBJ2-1	TGTGCCAGCAGTTCCCCCCTACTTTACAATGAGCAGTTCTTC	CASSSPLLYNEQFF